Reported below is one TCR beta chain. The antigen is unknown. This specimen comes from a study of OX40 agonist ivuxolimab in advanced cancers. Study background: Hepatocellular carcinoma, melanoma, renal cell or head and neck cancer was diagnosed in the dose-escalation patients. Patients with prior anti-PD-1, anti-PD-L1 or anti-CTLA-4 therapy were eligible; 40% to 45% had some. Overall study results and limits: At 0.1 to 3.0 mg/kg, clonal expansion of CD4+ and CD8+ blood T cells had occurred by week 6.

The assay was immunoSEQ multiplex PCR, and TCRdb's table has in-frame clones only and misses some. This sample has about 18,000 clones, with about four fifths found just once. With autoimmune disease history or systemic immunosuppression, patients were excluded. CDR1 and CDR2 from the germline V gene are SGHVS and FNYEAQ. The ends were cut back, 4 bases at V and 4 bases at J, with 18 bases in the middle. This CDR3 is built from 16 residues. The chain recombines TRBV7-6 with TRBJ2-3, with a tentative D call TRBD1 (6 bases). The TCR comes from an adult with an advanced solid tumor such as melanoma, head and neck, liver or kidney cancer. This specimen was CD4+ or CD8+ T cells sorted from blood, taken in a trial of the OX40 agonist ivuxolimab. CDR3 sequence: CASSSRLGAESDTQYF. The DNA of the CDR3 is TGTGCCAGCAGCTCGAGGCTGGGGGCAGAGTCAGATACGCAGTATTTT.